A single sample is the source of the 27 T cell receptor beta chains below, sequenced in a study of blood T cell repertoires in COVID-19. Produced via immunoSEQ multiplex PCR; TCRdb's table is partial and in-frame only. This table has 180,000 or so clones, approximately 83% appearing once. The source material was PBMCs or T cells enriched from blood (not recorded which). These receptors were collected from a man in his forties who had recovered from COVID-19.

V is TRBV7-8 and J is TRBJ2-2; TRBD2 might be the D (6 bases). The V end lost 2 bases, the J end lost 0 bases, and 10 bases lay between the germline ends. The CDR3 runs 16 residues. Germline CDR1 SGHVS, CDR2 FQNEAQ. Here the CDR3 DNA reads TGTGCCAGCAGCTTACAGCTAGCGTCGAACACCGGGGAGCTGTTTTTT. Protein product: CASSLQLASNTGELFF.

The rearrangement uses TRBV29-1 and TRBJ2-1, with a weak D call TRBD1 (6 bases). V lost 5 bases, J lost 7 bases, and 18 bases lay in between. The V gene's germline CDR1 is SQVTM and CDR2 ANQGSEA. The CDR3 is 14 amino acids. CDR3 in amino acids: CSVHRRDTGNEQFF. The CDR3 bases are TGCAGCGTTCATCGACGGGACACCGGAAATGAGCAGTTCTTC.

The J gene is TRBJ1-5, the V gene TRBV7-2; D ambiguous. Germline-derived CDR1 and CDR2 are SGHTA and FQGNSA. The CDR3 sequence is 13 residues long. V was pared by 4 bases and J by 7 bases, with 11 bases between. Here the CDR3 DNA reads TGTGCCAGCAGCTACGGTTCAGGACAGCCCCAGCATTTT. Translated, it gives CASSYGSGQPQHF.

The chain carries TRBV14 and TRBJ1-5, with a weak D call TRBD1 (5 bases). In germline, CDR1 is SGHDN, CDR2 FVKESK. The CDR3 runs 15 residues. The V and J ends lost 1 base and 3 bases respectively, with 10 bases between them. CDR3 sequence (DNA): TGTGCCAGCAGCCAAGGACGTGGGGCCAATCAGCCCCAGCATTTT. Amino acids: CASSQGRGANQPQHF.

This clone was seen just once. J is TRBJ2-2 and V is TRBV4-2; D is uncertain. Per the germline V gene, CDR1 is LGHNA and CDR2 is YNFKEQ. V was shortened by 7 bases and J by 4 bases, with 10 bases between the two germline ends. The CDR3 length is 13 residues. The CDR3 spells CASTLLSTGELFF. The CDR3 DNA follows: TGTGCCAGCACCCTACTGAGCACCGGGGAGCTGTTTTTT.

The V and J genes are TRBV5-1 and TRBJ1-6, with TRBD1 matching 7 bases. V trimming: 0 bases; J trimming: 8 bases; junction bases outside the gene matches: 5. The CDR3 totals 15 residues. Germline V gene data show CDR1 as SGHRS and CDR2 as YFSETQ. The CDR3 bases are TGCGCCAGCAGCTTGGCCGGGACAGAGGATTCACCCCTCCACTTT. It specifies CASSLAGTEDSPLHF.

A single count supports this clone. Other DNA sequences in the same sample also yield this CDR3. The chain links TRBV19 to TRBJ1-1; no definite D call. V was cut by 3 bases and J by 3 bases, with 8 bases left in between. CDR1 LNHDA and CDR2 SQIVND come from the germline V gene (reference sequence). The CDR3 sequence is 13 residues long. In nucleotides, the CDR3 is TGTGCCAGTAGTATTGGTCGGGACACTGAAGCTTTCTTT. Encoded protein: CASSIGRDTEAFF.

V usage is TRBV2 and J usage is TRBJ2-1, with TRBD2 matching 8 bases. J was trimmed by 6 bases and V by 6 bases; bases with no gene match: 10. CDR1 is SNHLY and CDR2 is FYNNEI in the germline V gene. This CDR3 is 15 amino acids long. CDR3 loop: CASRIGGASSNEQFF. The CDR3, as DNA: TGTGCCAGCAGAATCGGGGGGGCCAGCAGCAATGAGCAGTTCTTC.

This clone was detected once. The rearrangement links TRBV10-2 to TRBJ1-1, with TRBD1 matching 10 bases. Germline lookup yields CDR1 WSHSY and CDR2 SAAADI. Trimming took 4 bases from V and 5 from J; bases not matched to a gene: 4. The CDR3 length is 14 residues. The DNA of the CDR3 is TGCGCCAGCAGTGGACAGGGGGCCGGGACTGAAGCTTTCTTT. It translates to CASSGQGAGTEAFF.

This chain joins TRBV6-5 and TRBJ1-5, with 9 bases lining up with TRBD1. The CDR3 extends over 14 amino acids. The germline V gene encodes CDR1 MNHEY and CDR2 SVGAGI. V was clipped by 6 bases and J by 8 bases; unmatched bases: 8. CDR3 bases: TGTGCCAGCAGGGCTACAGGGGGCGGGGAGCCCCAGCATTTT. Translating it yields CASRATGGGEPQHF.

The J gene is TRBJ2-3, the V gene TRBV24-1, with TRBD2 identical over 7 bases. The CDR3 has 14 residues. V was pared by 7 bases and J by 2 bases, with 5 bases of the junction left unmatched. The germline gives CDR1 KGHDR, CDR2 SFDVKD. DNA for the CDR3: TGTGCCACCAGGGGCGGGGGAGACACAGATACGCAGTATTTT. Translation gives CATRGGGDTDTQYF.

DNA of the CDR3: TGTGCCAGCAGCCCCCACGGGACTATGGAAGAGCAGTTCTTC. As protein: CASSPHGTMEEQFF. V usage is TRBV11-2 and J usage is TRBJ2-1; 7 bases agree with TRBD2. Unmatched junction bases numbered 11, after V lost 5 bases and J lost 10 bases. This CDR3 comprises 14 residues. The germline CDR1 and CDR2 sequences are SGHAT and FQNNGV.

This clone has a single count. This chain links TRBV7-3 with TRBJ1-2; 8 bases are shared with TRBD1. The germline CDR1 and CDR2 sequences are SGHTA and FQGTGA. The CDR3 covers 13 residues. Germline trimming cut 5 bases from V and 6 bases from J; bases unmatched to any gene: 5. The CDR3 reads CASSPQGAHGYTF. CDR3 nucleotide sequence: TGTGCCAGCAGCCCTCAGGGGGCTCATGGCTACACCTTC. The full variable domain, rest sourced from reference TRBV7-3 and TRBJ1-2, is GAGVSQTPSNKVTEKGKYVELRCDPISGHTALYWYRQSLGQGPEFLIYFQGTGAADDSGLPNDRFFAVRPEGSVSTLKIQRTERGDSAVYLCASSPQGAHGYTFGSGTRLTVV.

V gene TRBV10-3 combines with J gene TRBJ2-7, with 9 positions matching TRBD1. The CDR3 runs 15 residues. CDR1 and CDR2 (germline): ENHRY, SYGVKD. V dropped 6 bases and J dropped 6; count of bases not matched to a gene: 12. DNA of the CDR3: TGTGCCATCAGGGCCCGGGACAGGGCCGAGGCCGAGCAGTACTTC. Protein product: CAIRARDRAEAEQYF.

In this sample, this clone turned up a few times. The J gene is TRBJ1-2, the V gene TRBV10-3; 10 bases are a match to TRBD1. The CDR3 totals 15 residues. Germline V gives CDR1 ENHRY, CDR2 SYGVKD. The junction had 5 bases not matched to a gene; V was cut back by 4 bases and J by 3 bases. CDR3 region: CAISGGDRGDYGYTF. The CDR3 region has the DNA TGTGCCATCAGTGGGGGGGACAGGGGCGACTATGGCTACACCTTC.

The V call is TRBV6-2 or TRBV6-3, the J call TRBJ1-1; D call uncertain. The germline V and J ends were trimmed by 5 bases and 8 bases, with 21 bases remaining between them. The CDR3 runs to 15 residues. The V gene's germline CDR1 is MNHEY and CDR2 SVGEGT. In DNA, the CDR3 is TGTGCCAGCAGTCACGCGGCCGGCTGGGAGGGAGAAGCTTTCTTT. Encoded protein: CASSHAAGWEGEAFF.

The chain joins TRBV4-3 to TRBJ2-1; 9 bases are shared with TRBD1. J was trimmed by 7 bases and V by 4 bases; bases with no gene match: 17. Germline CDR1 and CDR2: LGHNA and YSLEER. CDR3 length: 18 amino acids. The CDR3 region has the DNA TGCGCCAGCAGCCCTCGAGGGACAGGGAACGAGTGGGGGAATGAGCAGTTCTTC. Its translation is CASSPRGTGNEWGNEQFF.

This clone showed up many times. The rearrangement uses TRBV20-1 and TRBJ2-5, with D perhaps matching TRBD1 (5 bases). V gave up 3 bases and J gave up 2 bases, with 7 bases separating them. The germline V gene encodes CDR1 DFQATT and CDR2 SNEGSKA (reference sequence). The CDR3 has 12 amino acids. The DNA for the CDR3 is TGCAGTGCTAGTAGGGGACAAGAGACCCAGTACTTC. It specifies CSASRGQETQYF.

The sample holds a few counts of this clone. The chain is built from TRBV5-4 and TRBJ1-2; D is ambiguous. CDR3 length: 14 residues. Trimming removed 1 base from V and 1 base from J, with 8 bases in between. Per the germline V gene, CDR1 is SGHNT and CDR2 is YYREEE (reference sequence). The CDR3 region is CASSLSHNNYGYTF. The CDR3 coding sequence is TGTGCCAGCAGCTTGTCTCACAATAACTATGGCTACACCTTC.

The genes are TRBV14 and TRBJ1-2, with 7 bases aligning to TRBD1. The V segment lost 1 base and the J segment 7 bases; nucleotides outside the gene matches: 3. Germline V gives CDR1 SGHDN, CDR2 FVKESK. CDR3 length: 13 residues. DNA of the CDR3: TGTGCCAGCAGCCAAGGTTCAGGGGGTGGCTACACCTTC. Translation: CASSQGSGGGYTF.

This clone turned up a few times. The chain uses TRBV6-5 and TRBJ2-2; D might be TRBD1 (5 bases). Germline loops: CDR1 MNHEY, CDR2 SVGAGI. Between the trimmed V and J ends, which lost 7 bases and 7 bases, there was a span of 10 bases. The CDR3 consists of 12 residues. Written as DNA, the CDR3 is TGTGCCAGCAAGCAGGGTCTCGGGGAGCTGTTTTTT. Protein sequence: CASKQGLGELFF.

The chain recombines TRBV7-9 with TRBJ1-2; tentative D call: TRBD1 (5 bases). The CDR3 sequence is 12 residues long. The germline CDR1 and CDR2 sequences are SEHNR and FQNEAQ (reference sequence). V was clipped by 8 bases and J by 5 bases, with 12 bases between them. The CDR3 DNA follows: TGTGCCAGCGCTCAAGGGGTTTATGGCTACACCTTC. Translating it yields CASAQGVYGYTF.

The CDR3 sequence: CASSMGQGPHEQYF. The CDR3 DNA reads as TGTGCCAGTAGTATGGGACAGGGGCCCCACGAGCAGTACTTC. The chain has TRBV19 and TRBJ2-7, with 10 bases that match TRBD1. Per the germline V gene, CDR1 is LNHDA and CDR2 is SQIVND (reference sequence). The CDR3 is 14 residues long. V gave up 3 bases and J gave up 5 bases; unmatched junction bases: 4. The variable domain in full, with the rest retrieved from reference TRBV19 and TRBJ2-7, is DGGITQSPKYLFRKEGQNVTLSCEQNLNHDAMYWYRQDPGQGLRLIYYSQIVNDFQKGDIAEGYSVSREKKESFPLTVTSAQKNPTAFYLCASSMGQGPHEQYFGPGTRLTVT.

V gene TRBV3-1 (or the pseudogene TRBV3-2) combines with J gene TRBJ1-2; 10 nucleotides line up with TRBD1. The CDR3 spans 13 residues. With V trimmed by 6 bases and J by 6 bases, 4 bases remained unmatched. CDR1 is LGHDT, CDR2 YNNKEL, per germline (reference sequence). CDR3 sequence: CASRGQGRHGYTF. CDR3 nucleotides: TGTGCCAGCAGGGGACAGGGGCGGCATGGCTACACCTTC.

The chain joins TRBV13 to TRBJ1-2; no firm D call. Trimming pared 4 bases from V and 5 bases from J, leaving 5 bases between. There are 11 residues in the CDR3. Germline V gives CDR1 PRHDT, CDR2 FYEKMQ (reference sequence). CDR3 nucleotide sequence: TGTGCCAGCAGCTCCGGTTATGGCTACACCTTC. This translates into CASSSGYGYTF. Variable domain in full (rest from reference TRBV13 and TRBJ1-2): AAGVIQSPRHLIKEKRETATLKCYPIPRHDTVYWYQQGPGQDPQFLISFYEKMQSDKGSIPDRFSAQQFSDYHSELNMSSLELGDSALYFCASSSGYGYTFGSGTRLTVV.

CDR3 in DNA: TGTGCCAGCAGTCCAGCCCCGGGACAGCTAGTTGAAGCTTTCTTT. As protein: CASSPAPGQLVEAFF. This chain connects TRBV6-5 to TRBJ1-1, with 7 positions matching TRBD1. This CDR3 has 15 amino acids. V lost 5 bases and J lost 7; bases outside the gene matches: 13. Germline assignment: CDR1 MNHEY and CDR2 SVGAGI.

The chain recombines TRBV7-9 with TRBJ2-3, with a weak D call TRBD2 (5 bases). The CDR3 covers 17 residues. The ends were cut back, 2 bases at V and 2 bases at J, with 17 bases in the middle. CDR1 is SEHNR, CDR2 FQNEAQ, per germline (reference sequence). CDR3 amino acids: CASSLFRTPFDTDTQYF. The CDR3 DNA reads as TGTGCCAGCAGCTTATTTAGGACTCCCTTTGACACAGATACGCAGTATTTT. The full variable domain, its missing parts supplied by reference TRBV7-9 and TRBJ2-3, is DTGVSQNPRHKITKRGQNVTFRCDPISEHNRLYWYRQTLGQGPEFLTYFQNEAQLEKSRLLSDRFSAERPKGSFSTLEIQRTEQGDSAMYLCASSLFRTPFDTDTQYFGPGTRLTVL.